The clone carrying this T cell receptor (beta chain) was seen more than once but under ten times. Antigen specificity is unknown. Mismatch with germline at one junction end may stem from a read error. This CDR3 spans 17 amino acids. Germline CDR1 is SGHRS and CDR2 is YFSETQ. As for time point: newly diagnosed GD, antithyroid drugs for less than 3 months. PBMCs were the source of the RNA used for TCR sequencing. The data belong to a study of regulatory T cells in long-lasting Graves disease. Study-wide findings and caveats: Persistent disease favored TRBV28, TRBJ1-2 and TRBJ2-5. TCR diversity in persistent Graves' patients was below that of newly diagnosed ones. It was peripheral blood alone, not thyroid tissue, that was studied.

Library construction for TCR beta used iRepertoire HTBI primers and Arm-PCR of CDR3 regions. In the original processing: Sequenced samples collectively carried roughly 60 TRBV and 12 to 15 TRBJ segments. MiXCR was run by TCRdb on the multiplex PCR reads, yielding one entry per CDR3 protein. What appears here as the V and J calls and clone size reflects TCRdb's work, not the paper's. Of about 380,000 distinct CDR3 sequences listed, 15% to 19% are singletons. Sequencing used peripheral blood mononuclear cells (PBMCs), obtained at new diagnosis, from a patient treated with antithyroid drugs. The sequence derives from a female donor with Graves disease. J is TRBJ2-5 and V is TRBV5-1, with D perhaps matching TRBD2 (6 bases). The CDR3 DNA reads as TGCGCCAGCAGCTTGGGGTTGGGTAGCGGAAACCAGGAGACCCAGTACTTC. This encodes CASSLGLGSGNQETQYF.